This T cell receptor (beta chain) was identified during a study of CXCR3-negative and CXCR3-positive naive CD8 T cells. General study points: Diversity in memory CD8+ cells fell much lower than the comparably high levels seen in both naive subsets.

CDR3 size: 17 residues. The germline gives CDR1 MNHEY, CDR2 SVGAGI. With UMI labels, 5' RACE was used to prepare the TRB cDNA libraries. TCRdb re-called the 5' RACE reads and catalogs CDR3 proteins one per entry, DNA excluded. The repertoire table contains about 130,000 distinct CDR3 sequences. Comment on this clonotype: Its target is not known.

V and J are TRBV6-5 and TRBJ2-7; there is no DNA to check the TCRdb D call of TRBD2. The receptor was isolated from a human donor in good health. Some clones in this sample may be carry-over from other donors' samples. The specimen sequenced was naive CXCR3- CD8+ T cells from blood. The subset: CD45RO-CCR7+CD27+CD95- naive CD8+ T cells lacking CXCR3 (TNR3-). CDR3 amino acids: CASSYSRSSGSFYEQYF.